The 10 T cell receptor beta chains given below trace back to one sample, sequenced in a study of cytomegalovirus exposure and HLA in healthy donors. Amplification used 60 Vbeta primers and 13 Jbeta primers. Assay: immunoSEQ multiplex PCR; the TCRdb copy retains only in-frame clones and omits some. Seen here are about 240,000 clones, 81% observed once, and the top ten hold under 8%. Sequenced sample: PBMCs. The receptors come from an older woman in good health and CMV-seropositive.

The chain couples TRBV16 to TRBJ1-2; D unclear. This CDR3 is 14 amino acids long. The germline V gene has CDR1 KGHSY and CDR2 FQNENV. V lost 0 bases and J lost 2, with 7 bases in between. As DNA, the CDR3 is TGTGCCAGCAGCCAATCTACAGCAAACTATGGCTACACCTTC. It specifies CASSQSTANYGYTF. The full variable domain, in which reference TRBV16 and TRBJ1-2 provide the parts outside the CDR3, is GEEVAQTPKHLVRGEGQKAKLYCAPIKGHSYVFWYQQVLKNEFKFLISFQNENVFDETGMPKERFSAKCLPNSPCSLEIQATKLEDSAVYFCASSQSTANYGYTFGSGTRLTVV.

The rearrangement uses TRBV7-3 and TRBJ2-2, with D maybe TRBD1 (5 bases). V shed 1 base and J shed 3 bases, with 9 bases lying between them. CDR3 size: 15 residues. Germline assignment: CDR1 SGHTA and CDR2 FQGTGA. CDR3 sequence reads: CASSLRQGDTGELFF. In nucleotides, the CDR3 is TGTGCCAGCAGCTTAAGGCAGGGCGACACCGGGGAGCTGTTTTTT.

This chain joins TRBV7-9 and TRBJ2-7; 7 bases are a match to TRBD1. CDR3 length: 13 amino acids. The germline CDR1 and CDR2 sequences are SEHNR and FQNEAQ (reference sequence). The trim removed 4 bases at V and 7 bases at J, leaving 7 bases unmatched. Here the CDR3 DNA reads TGTGCCAGCAGCTATTCCACAGGGGAAGAGCAGTACTTC. The encoded protein is CASSYSTGEEQYF.

This chain connects TRBV19 to TRBJ1-1; TRBD1 aligns across 10 bases. Germline CDR1 reads LNHDA; CDR2 reads SQIVND (reference sequence). The CDR3 extends over 12 amino acids. V was clipped by 11 bases and J by 5 bases; unmatched bases: 5. The CDR3 is CAEDRGSTEAFF. DNA of the CDR3: TGTGCCGAGGACAGGGGGTCGACTGAAGCTTTCTTT.

Details on this clone: Germline is not matched at one junction end, which may reflect a read error. V gene TRBV7-9 combines with J gene TRBJ2-7; 8 nucleotides agree with TRBD1. The CDR3 spans 14 residues. Germline V gene data show CDR1 as SEHNR and CDR2 as FQNEAQ (reference sequence). For the CDR3, the DNA is TGTTCCAGCAGCTCCGCGACAGGGGCGTGGGAGCAGTACTTC. This sequence encodes CSSSSATGAWEQYF. The variable domain in full, with the rest retrieved from reference TRBV7-9 and TRBJ2-7, is DTGVSQNPRHKITKRGQNVTFRCDPISEHNRLYWYRQTLGQGPEFLTYFQNEAQLEKSRLLSDRFSAERPKGSFSTLEIQRTEQGDSAMYLCSSSSATGAWEQYFGPGTRLTVT.

Comment on this clone: At one end the junction does not follow the germline gene, possibly because of a read error. This chain joins TRBV7-9 and TRBJ2-1; TRBD2 matches at 7 bases. The germline gives CDR1 SEHNR, CDR2 FQNEAQ (reference sequence). CDR3 length: 15 amino acids. DNA of the CDR3: TGTTCCAGCAGTATCCCTAGCGGAACCTACAATGAGCAGTTCTTC. Translation gives CSSSIPSGTYNEQFF.

In this sample, this clone turned up once. The V call is TRBV19, the J call TRBJ2-7; no clear D gene. V lost 3 bases to trimming and J lost 2 bases, with 8 bases between them. Germline V gene sequence: CDR1 LNHDA, CDR2 SQIVND (reference sequence). The CDR3 has 13 amino acids. CDR3 in amino acids: CASSIAATYEQYF. The DNA of the CDR3 is TGTGCCAGTAGTATTGCGGCGACCTACGAGCAGTACTTC.

The V and J genes are TRBV29-1 and TRBJ2-3, with D uncertain. V lost 7 bases and J lost 0, with 8 bases in between. Germline lookup yields CDR1 SQVTM and CDR2 ANQGSEA. CDR3 length: 12 residues. CDR3 region: CSGAPSTDTQYF. As DNA, the CDR3 is TGCAGCGGGGCCCCTAGCACAGATACGCAGTATTTT.

This chain uses TRBV6-5 with TRBJ1-1, with 9 nucleotides matching TRBD1. The CDR3 consists of 16 residues. J was trimmed by 3 bases and V by 4 bases; bases with no gene match: 9. Germline values: CDR1 MNHEY, CDR2 SVGAGI. In DNA form, the CDR3 reads TGTGCCAGCAGTTTTACACAGGGGGCGACGGACACTGAAGCTTTCTTT. Translating it yields CASSFTQGATDTEAFF.

The chain links TRBV9 to TRBJ2-5; D perhaps matches TRBD2 (5 bases). The CDR3 has 14 amino acids. Germline V lookup: CDR1 SGDLS, CDR2 YYNGEE. V was cut by 4 bases and J by 2 bases, with 12 bases left in between. The CDR3 protein is CASSPGEGQETQYF. The DNA for the CDR3 is TGTGCCAGCAGCCCCGGAGAGGGACAAGAGACCCAGTACTTC.